The rows below give T cell receptor beta chains drawn from one sample of a study of cytomegalovirus exposure and HLA in healthy donors. Clones were read by immunoSEQ multiplex PCR, and TCRdb kept only the in-frame ones, dropping some. The sample records hundreds of thousands of clones, around 80% being singletons. Sequenced material: PBMCs. These receptors were obtained from a man aged 40-50 years in good health and CMV-seropositive. CDR3s include the opening cysteine and the closing phenylalanine or tryptophan. The order of the fields is J gene, D gene, CDR3 length, clone size, V gene, CDR3 protein, CDR3 DNA. The D gene is left open where the match is weak. Clone size, where shown, is once, few, many, or a class for clones that have expanded.

j_call: TRBJ1-5; d_call: TRBD1; cdr3_length: 14; clone_size: -; v_call: TRBV14; cdr3_aa: CASSDGQGNQPQHF; cdr3_nt: TGTGCCAGCAGCGACGGACAGGGGAATCAGCCCCAGCATTTT
j_call: TRBJ1-3; d_call: TRBD1; cdr3_length: 18; clone_size: once; v_call: TRBV7-9; cdr3_aa: CASSLDRQGVPSGNTIYF; cdr3_nt: TGTGCCAGCAGCTTAGATCGGCAGGGGGTCCCCTCTGGAAACACCATATATTTT
j_call: TRBJ2-2; d_call: -; cdr3_length: 16; clone_size: once; v_call: TRBV5-1; cdr3_aa: CASSLGGTVNTGELFF; cdr3_nt: TGCGCCAGCAGCTTGGGCGGGACAGTGAACACCGGGGAGCTGTTTTTT
j_call: TRBJ2-5; d_call: TRBD2; cdr3_length: 16; clone_size: -; v_call: TRBV13; cdr3_aa: CASSPRIAGSQETQYF; cdr3_nt: TGTGCCAGCAGCCCCCGAATAGCGGGTTCGCAAGAGACCCAGTACTTC
j_call: TRBJ2-3; d_call: TRBD1; cdr3_length: 15; clone_size: few; v_call: TRBV7-9; cdr3_aa: CASSFRQGSTDTQYF; cdr3_nt: TGTGCCAGCAGCTTTAGACAGGGGAGCACAGATACGCAGTATTTT
j_call: TRBJ2-3; d_call: TRBD1; cdr3_length: 18; clone_size: -; v_call: TRBV7-9; cdr3_aa: CASSQDRGRPASTDTQYF; cdr3_nt: TGTGCCAGCAGCCAGGACAGGGGCCGGCCAGCTAGCACAGATACGCAGTATTTT
j_call: TRBJ1-1; d_call: TRBD1; cdr3_length: 12; clone_size: -; v_call: TRBV7-3; cdr3_aa: CASSTGAGEAFF; cdr3_nt: TGTGCCAGCAGCACAGGGGCGGGTGAAGCTTTCTTT
j_call: TRBJ2-7; d_call: -; cdr3_length: 16; clone_size: -; v_call: TRBV7-9; cdr3_aa: CASSPLEGTGAYEQYF; cdr3_nt: TGTGCCAGCAGCCCCCTCGAAGGGACGGGAGCCTACGAGCAGTACTTC
j_call: TRBJ1-1; d_call: TRBD1; cdr3_length: 11; clone_size: -; v_call: TRBV29-1; cdr3_aa: CSVDRGAEAFF; cdr3_nt: TGCAGCGTCGACAGGGGGGCTGAAGCTTTCTTT
j_call: TRBJ2-7; d_call: TRBD1; cdr3_length: 12; clone_size: -; v_call: TRBV6-5; cdr3_aa: CASKGGDYEQYF; cdr3_nt: TGTGCCAGCAAAGGGGGCGATTACGAGCAGTACTTC
j_call: TRBJ2-1; d_call: TRBD2; cdr3_length: 16; clone_size: -; v_call: TRBV30; cdr3_aa: CAWSSTSGSSYNEQFF; cdr3_nt: TGTGCCTGGAGTTCAACTAGCGGGAGCTCCTACAATGAGCAGTTCTTC
j_call: TRBJ2-1; d_call: TRBD2; cdr3_length: 13; clone_size: -; v_call: TRBV11-3; cdr3_aa: CASSPGGPGEQFF; cdr3_nt: TGTGCCAGCAGCCCGGGGGGGCCCGGTGAGCAGTTCTTC
j_call: TRBJ2-3; d_call: TRBD2; cdr3_length: 19; clone_size: once; v_call: TRBV9; cdr3_aa: CASSVGLGREGLRTDTQYF; cdr3_nt: TGTGCCAGCAGCGTAGGGTTGGGGCGGGAGGGACTCAGAACAGATACGCAGTATTTT
j_call: TRBJ1-2; d_call: -; cdr3_length: 13; clone_size: -; v_call: TRBV5-6; cdr3_aa: CASSLRGSYGYTF; cdr3_nt: TGTGCCAGCAGCTTGCGGGGGAGCTATGGCTACACCTTC
j_call: TRBJ2-3; d_call: -; cdr3_length: 12; clone_size: -; v_call: TRBV27; cdr3_aa: CASSNSPGTQYF; cdr3_nt: TGTGCCAGCAGTAACTCGCCAGGTACGCAGTATTTT
j_call: TRBJ2-5; d_call: TRBD1; cdr3_length: 16; clone_size: -; v_call: TRBV30; cdr3_aa: CAWMHRDRGYQETQYF; cdr3_nt: TGTGCCTGGATGCACCGGGACAGGGGGTACCAAGAGACCCAGTACTTC
j_call: TRBJ2-1; d_call: -; cdr3_length: 15; clone_size: -; v_call: TRBV7-8; cdr3_aa: CASSGRGEENNEQFF; cdr3_nt: TGTGCCAGCAGCGGCCGAGGGGAGGAAAACAATGAGCAGTTCTTC
j_call: TRBJ1-5; d_call: -; cdr3_length: 15; clone_size: -; v_call: TRBV15; cdr3_aa: CATSRRGDLYQPQHF; cdr3_nt: TGTGCCACCAGCAGACGCGGCGACCTTTATCAGCCCCAGCATTTT
j_call: TRBJ1-5; d_call: TRBD1; cdr3_length: 13; clone_size: -; v_call: TRBV19; cdr3_aa: CASSGDRNQPQHF; cdr3_nt: TGTGCCAGTAGTGGGGACAGGAATCAGCCCCAGCATTTT
j_call: TRBJ1-1; d_call: -; cdr3_length: 14; clone_size: -; v_call: TRBV7-9; cdr3_aa: CASSLEGAETEAFF; cdr3_nt: TGTGCCAGCAGCTTAGAGGGAGCGGAGACTGAAGCTTTCTTT
j_call: TRBJ2-7; d_call: TRBD1; cdr3_length: 15; clone_size: -; v_call: TRBV10-1; cdr3_aa: CASNLPGQGPYEQYF; cdr3_nt: TGCGCCAGCAACCTTCCGGGACAGGGTCCCTACGAGCAGTACTTC
j_call: TRBJ2-2; d_call: TRBD1; cdr3_length: 13; clone_size: -; v_call: TRBV19; cdr3_aa: CVCERTGDGELFF; cdr3_nt: TGTGTCTGCGAACGGACAGGCGACGGGGAGCTGTTTTTT
j_call: TRBJ1-1; d_call: -; cdr3_length: 16; clone_size: -; v_call: TRBV4-2; cdr3_aa: CASTTMGGDGGTEAFF; cdr3_nt: TGTGCCAGCACCACGATGGGGGGGGACGGGGGCACTGAAGCTTTCTTT
j_call: TRBJ2-2; d_call: TRBD2; cdr3_length: 17; clone_size: -; v_call: TRBV4-1; cdr3_aa: CASSHPGGGTNTGELFF; cdr3_nt: TGCGCCAGCAGCCACCCCGGGGGGGGGACTAACACCGGGGAGCTGTTTTTT
j_call: TRBJ2-3; d_call: -; cdr3_length: 15; clone_size: -; v_call: TRBV2; cdr3_aa: CASSEGMADWDTQYF; cdr3_nt: TGTGCCAGCAGTGAAGGGATGGCAGACTGGGATACGCAGTATTTT
j_call: TRBJ1-2; d_call: -; cdr3_length: 13; clone_size: once; v_call: TRBV28; cdr3_aa: CASTRAYDYGYTF; cdr3_nt: TGTGCCAGCACGAGGGCCTACGACTATGGCTACACCTTC
j_call: TRBJ1-1; d_call: TRBD1; cdr3_length: 14; clone_size: -; v_call: TRBV5-1; cdr3_aa: CASGSDRDGREAFF; cdr3_nt: TGCGCCAGCGGATCGGACAGGGATGGGCGTGAAGCTTTCTTT
j_call: TRBJ2-1; d_call: TRBD2; cdr3_length: 15; clone_size: -; v_call: TRBV10-2; cdr3_aa: CASSETSGSLGEQFF; cdr3_nt: TGCGCCAGCAGTGAGACCAGCGGGAGTCTCGGTGAGCAGTTCTTC
j_call: TRBJ2-5; d_call: -; cdr3_length: 14; clone_size: -; v_call: TRBV4-1; cdr3_aa: CASSLRWTQETQYF; cdr3_nt: TGCGCCAGCAGCCTTCGATGGACACAAGAGACCCAGTACTTC
j_call: TRBJ2-3; d_call: TRBD1; cdr3_length: 15; clone_size: -; v_call: TRBV9; cdr3_aa: CASNIQGAIGDTQYF; cdr3_nt: TGTGCCAGCAACATCCAGGGGGCTATCGGGGATACGCAGTATTTT
j_call: TRBJ1-6; d_call: -; cdr3_length: 13; clone_size: -; v_call: TRBV30; cdr3_aa: CAWSAGVGSPLHF; cdr3_nt: TGTGCCTGGAGTGCAGGGGTCGGTTCACCCCTCCACTTT
j_call: TRBJ2-3; d_call: TRBD2; cdr3_length: 16; clone_size: few; v_call: TRBV11-3; cdr3_aa: CASSSPGTTVTDTQYF; cdr3_nt: TGTGCCAGCAGCTCTCCCGGGACTACCGTCACAGATACGCAGTATTTT
j_call: TRBJ2-3; d_call: TRBD2; cdr3_length: 18; clone_size: -; v_call: TRBV11-2; cdr3_aa: CASRGLAGDVVGTDTQYF; cdr3_nt: TGTGCCAGCAGAGGACTAGCGGGAGATGTTGTAGGAACAGATACGCAGTATTTT
j_call: TRBJ1-3; d_call: TRBD1; cdr3_length: 15; clone_size: -; v_call: TRBV5-4; cdr3_aa: CASSADRGSGNTIYF; cdr3_nt: TGTGCCAGCAGCGCCGACAGGGGGTCTGGAAACACCATATATTTT
j_call: TRBJ1-2; d_call: -; cdr3_length: 15; clone_size: -; v_call: TRBV19; cdr3_aa: CASRSFATANYGYTF; cdr3_nt: TGTGCCAGTAGATCTTTCGCGACAGCGAACTATGGCTACACCTTC
j_call: TRBJ2-2; d_call: TRBD2; cdr3_length: 18; clone_size: few; v_call: TRBV9; cdr3_aa: CASSTGGLAGEATGELFF; cdr3_nt: TGTGCCAGCAGCACCGGAGGGCTAGCGGGAGAGGCCACCGGGGAGCTGTTTTTT
j_call: TRBJ2-1; d_call: -; cdr3_length: 14; clone_size: -; v_call: TRBV29-1; cdr3_aa: CSVEGGISYNEQFF; cdr3_nt: TGCAGCGTTGAAGGCGGCATCTCCTACAATGAGCAGTTCTTC
j_call: TRBJ1-1; d_call: TRBD1; cdr3_length: 16; clone_size: -; v_call: TRBV11-2; cdr3_aa: CASSTRQGAGNTEAFF; cdr3_nt: TGTGCCAGCAGCACCCGACAGGGGGCTGGGAACACTGAAGCTTTCTTT
j_call: TRBJ2-7; d_call: -; cdr3_length: 14; clone_size: once; v_call: TRBV19; cdr3_aa: CASSWGGGTYEQYF; cdr3_nt: TGTGCCAGTAGTTGGGGCGGGGGCACCTACGAGCAGTACTTC
j_call: TRBJ2-1; d_call: -; cdr3_length: 19; clone_size: -; v_call: TRBV10-1; cdr3_aa: CASSGTRGKAGGLYNEQFF; cdr3_nt: TGCGCCAGCAGTGGGACACGCGGAAAGGCCGGTGGGCTCTACAATGAGCAGTTCTTC
j_call: TRBJ1-2; d_call: -; cdr3_length: 15; clone_size: -; v_call: TRBV2; cdr3_aa: CASSEWSGTSDGYTF; cdr3_nt: TGTGCCAGCAGTGAATGGAGCGGGACCTCGGATGGCTACACCTTC
j_call: TRBJ1-5; d_call: TRBD1; cdr3_length: 18; clone_size: once; v_call: TRBV7-2; cdr3_aa: CASSLTPGGQGEGQPQHF; cdr3_nt: TGTGCCAGCAGCTTAACGCCCGGGGGACAGGGGGAAGGTCAGCCCCAGCATTTT